This TCR beta chain derives from a study of T-cell memory formation after mild COVID-19. For the study at large: The two donors had largely donor-specific TCR clusters. Study-level points and caveats: Proof of SARS-CoV-2 specificity was absent for the second-wave clones that crested on day 37.

Germline CDR1 LGHDT, CDR2 YNNKEL (reference sequence). V lost 3 bases, J lost 7 bases, and 15 bases lay in between. The CDR3 consists of 14 residues. TCRdb re-called the 5' RACE reads through MiXCR, storing one row per CDR3 protein. The repertoire includes around 310,000 distinct CDR3 sequences, less than 25% of them detected once, and under 25% sits in the top ten. Remarks on this clonotype: Its antigen is unknown.

The sample consisted of PBMCs or a T cell subset sorted from them (not recorded which). The receptor comes from a man in his late teens or twenties who had mild COVID-19 (a few samples of this study predate the infection). Cell type and time point are not known. The chain couples TRBV3-1 to TRBJ1-2, with D uncertain. For the CDR3, the DNA is TGTGCCAGCAGCCATTGGGATCCTACTAGTGGCTACACCTTC. Translating it yields CASSHWDPTSGYTF.